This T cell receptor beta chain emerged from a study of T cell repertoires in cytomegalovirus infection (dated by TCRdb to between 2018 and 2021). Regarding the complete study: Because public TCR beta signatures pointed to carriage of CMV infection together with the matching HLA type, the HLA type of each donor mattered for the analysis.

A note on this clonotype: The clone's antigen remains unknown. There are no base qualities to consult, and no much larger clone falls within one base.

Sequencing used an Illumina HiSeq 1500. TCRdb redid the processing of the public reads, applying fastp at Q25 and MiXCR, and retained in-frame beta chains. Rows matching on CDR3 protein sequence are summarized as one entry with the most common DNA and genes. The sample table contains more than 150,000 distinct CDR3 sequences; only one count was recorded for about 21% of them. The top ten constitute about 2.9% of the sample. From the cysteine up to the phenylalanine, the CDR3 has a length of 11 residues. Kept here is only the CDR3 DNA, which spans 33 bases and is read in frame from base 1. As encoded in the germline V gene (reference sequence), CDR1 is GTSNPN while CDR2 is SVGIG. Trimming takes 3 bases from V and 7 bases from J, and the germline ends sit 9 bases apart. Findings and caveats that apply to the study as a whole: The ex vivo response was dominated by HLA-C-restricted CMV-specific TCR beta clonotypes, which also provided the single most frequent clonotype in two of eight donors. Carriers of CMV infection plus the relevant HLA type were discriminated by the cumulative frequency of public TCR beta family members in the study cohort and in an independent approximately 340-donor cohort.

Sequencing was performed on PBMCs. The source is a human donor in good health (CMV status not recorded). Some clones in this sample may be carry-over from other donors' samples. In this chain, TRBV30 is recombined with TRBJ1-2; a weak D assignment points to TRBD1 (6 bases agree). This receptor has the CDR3 CAWRGGAGYTF. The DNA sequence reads TGTGCCTGGAGGGGGGGCGCTGGCTACACCTTC.